This TCR beta chain derives from a study of blood T cell repertoires in COVID-19. Study-level background: Acute-phase and convalescent COVID-19 samples originated in the United States, Italy and Spain. PBMCs, B-cell-depleted T cells, or T cells were the source of the cDNA or gDNA that made up the material.

CDR1 is SGDLS and CDR2 is YYNGEE in the germline V gene. Deletions cut 4 bases from V and 4 bases from J, with 9 bases between. This CDR3 is built from 13 residues. Source study methods: Amplification of reference gene primers provided the estimated nucleated cell counts. Measured with immunoSEQ multiplex PCR; TCRdb has only the in-frame clones, and not every one. Clone size and V and J calls were adopted from that table, with D and trimming inferred from the DNA. The sample lists about 60,000 clones, 70% to 85% seen once, with approximately 12% in the top ten. This TCR was recovered from a man at least 80 years old with acute or convalescent COVID-19. The sequenced sample consisted of peripheral blood. The rearrangement links TRBV9 to TRBJ2-1; perhaps TRBD2 as D (5 bases). Here the CDR3 DNA reads TGTGCCAGCAGCCGGACTGAATACAATGAGCAGTTCTTC. This translates into CASSRTEYNEQFF.